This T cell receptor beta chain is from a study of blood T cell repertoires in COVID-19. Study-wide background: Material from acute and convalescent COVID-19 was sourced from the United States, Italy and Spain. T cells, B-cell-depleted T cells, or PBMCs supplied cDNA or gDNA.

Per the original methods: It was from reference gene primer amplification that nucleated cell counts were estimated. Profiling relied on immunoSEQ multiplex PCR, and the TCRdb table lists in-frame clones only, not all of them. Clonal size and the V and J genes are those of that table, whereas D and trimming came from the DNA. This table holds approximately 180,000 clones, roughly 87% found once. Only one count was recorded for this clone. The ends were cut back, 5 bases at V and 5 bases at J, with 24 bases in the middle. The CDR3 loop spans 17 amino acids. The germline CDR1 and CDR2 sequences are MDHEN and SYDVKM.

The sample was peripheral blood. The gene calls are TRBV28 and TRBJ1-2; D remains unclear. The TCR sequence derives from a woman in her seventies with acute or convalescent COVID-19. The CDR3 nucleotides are TGTGCCAGCAGTCGCCCAAGGGAAGGACTCCGGACGTATGGCTACACCTTC. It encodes CASSRPREGLRTYGYTF.